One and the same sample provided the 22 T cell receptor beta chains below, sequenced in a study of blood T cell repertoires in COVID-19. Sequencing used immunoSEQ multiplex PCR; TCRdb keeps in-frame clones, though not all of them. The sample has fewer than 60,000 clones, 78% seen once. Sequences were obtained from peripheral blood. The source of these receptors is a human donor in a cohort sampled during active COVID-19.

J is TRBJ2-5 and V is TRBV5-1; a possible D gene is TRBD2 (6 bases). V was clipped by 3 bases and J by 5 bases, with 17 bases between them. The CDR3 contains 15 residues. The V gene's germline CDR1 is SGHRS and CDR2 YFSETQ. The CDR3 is CASSSPAGTRETQYF. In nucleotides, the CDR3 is TGCGCCAGCAGCTCCCCGGCGGGGACCCGGGAGACCCAGTACTTC.

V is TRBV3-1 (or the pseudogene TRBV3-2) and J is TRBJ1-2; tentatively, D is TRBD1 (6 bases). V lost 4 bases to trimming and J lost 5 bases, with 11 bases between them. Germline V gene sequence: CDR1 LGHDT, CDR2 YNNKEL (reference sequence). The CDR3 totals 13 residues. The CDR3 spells CASSPGQPYGYTF. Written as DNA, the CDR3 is TGTGCCAGCAGCCCCGGACAGCCTTATGGCTACACCTTC.

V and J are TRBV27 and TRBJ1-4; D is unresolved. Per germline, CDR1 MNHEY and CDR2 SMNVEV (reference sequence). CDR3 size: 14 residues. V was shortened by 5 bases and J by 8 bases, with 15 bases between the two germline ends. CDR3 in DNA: TGTGCCAGCAGTCCGCTGGCCAAGCGGGAAAAACTGTTTTTT. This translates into CASSPLAKREKLFF. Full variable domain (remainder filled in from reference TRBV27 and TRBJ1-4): EAQVTQNPRYLITVTGKKLTVTCSQNMNHEYMSWYRQDPGLGLRQIYYSMNVEVTDKGDVPEGYKVSRKEKRNFPLILESPSPNQTSLYFCASSPLAKREKLFFGSGTQLSVL.

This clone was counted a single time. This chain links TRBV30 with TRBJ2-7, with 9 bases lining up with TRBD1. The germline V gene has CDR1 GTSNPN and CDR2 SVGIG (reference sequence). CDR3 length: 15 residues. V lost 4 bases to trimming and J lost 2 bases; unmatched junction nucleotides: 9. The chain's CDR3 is CAWTTKGTGTYEQYF. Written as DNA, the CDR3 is TGTGCCTGGACCACAAAGGGGACAGGGACCTACGAGCAGTACTTC.

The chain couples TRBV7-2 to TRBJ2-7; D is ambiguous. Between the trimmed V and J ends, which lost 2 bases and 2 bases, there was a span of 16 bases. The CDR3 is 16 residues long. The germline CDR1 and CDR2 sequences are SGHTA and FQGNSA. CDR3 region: CASSLYSSLPTYEQYF. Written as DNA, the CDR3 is TGTGCCAGCAGCTTATACAGCTCCTTGCCCACCTACGAGCAGTACTTC. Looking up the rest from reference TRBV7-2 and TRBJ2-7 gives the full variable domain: GAGVSQSPSNKVTEKGKDVELRCDPISGHTALYWYRQSLGQGLEFLIYFQGNSAPDKSGLPSDRFSAERTGGSVSTLTIQRTQQEDSAVYLCASSLYSSLPTYEQYFGPGTRLTVT.

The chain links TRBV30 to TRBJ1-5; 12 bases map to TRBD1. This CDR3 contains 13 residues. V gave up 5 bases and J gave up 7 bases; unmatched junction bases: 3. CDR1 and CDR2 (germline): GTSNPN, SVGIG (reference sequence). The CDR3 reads CAWGTGGEQPQHF. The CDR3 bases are TGTGCCTGGGGGACAGGGGGCGAACAGCCCCAGCATTTT.

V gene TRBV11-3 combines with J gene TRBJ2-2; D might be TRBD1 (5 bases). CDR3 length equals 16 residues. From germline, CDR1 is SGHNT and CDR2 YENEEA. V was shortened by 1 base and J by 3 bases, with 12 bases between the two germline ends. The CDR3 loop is CASSLVSGADTGELFF. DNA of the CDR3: TGTGCCAGCAGCTTAGTGTCTGGGGCGGACACCGGGGAGCTGTTTTTT.

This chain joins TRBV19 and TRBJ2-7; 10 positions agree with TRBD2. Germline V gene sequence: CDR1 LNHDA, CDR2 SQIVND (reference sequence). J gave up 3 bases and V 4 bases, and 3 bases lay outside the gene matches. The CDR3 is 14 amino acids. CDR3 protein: CASSTGLASYEQYF. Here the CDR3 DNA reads TGTGCCAGTAGTACGGGACTAGCGAGCTACGAGCAGTACTTC. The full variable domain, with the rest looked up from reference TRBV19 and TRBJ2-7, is DGGITQSPKYLFRKEGQNVTLSCEQNLNHDAMYWYRQDPGQGLRLIYYSQIVNDFQKGDIAEGYSVSREKKESFPLTVTSAQKNPTAFYLCASSTGLASYEQYFGPGTRLTVT.

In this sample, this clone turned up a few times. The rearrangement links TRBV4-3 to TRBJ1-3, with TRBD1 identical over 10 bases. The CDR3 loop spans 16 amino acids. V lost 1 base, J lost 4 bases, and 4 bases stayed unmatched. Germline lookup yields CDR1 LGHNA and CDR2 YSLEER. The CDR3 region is CASSQGQGAAGNTIYF. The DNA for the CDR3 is TGCGCCAGCAGCCAAGGACAGGGGGCTGCAGGAAACACCATATATTTT.

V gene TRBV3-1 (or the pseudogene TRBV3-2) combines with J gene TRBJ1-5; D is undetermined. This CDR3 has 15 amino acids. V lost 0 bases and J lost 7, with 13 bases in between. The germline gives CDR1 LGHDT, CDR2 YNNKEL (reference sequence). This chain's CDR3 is CASSQDGVGGQPQHF. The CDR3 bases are TGTGCCAGCAGCCAAGACGGGGTAGGAGGACAGCCCCAGCATTTT.

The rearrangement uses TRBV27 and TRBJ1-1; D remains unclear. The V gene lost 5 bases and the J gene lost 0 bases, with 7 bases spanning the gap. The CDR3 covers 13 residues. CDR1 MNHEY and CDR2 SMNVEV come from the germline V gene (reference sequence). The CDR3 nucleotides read TGTGCCAGCAGTCCCCGTTTGAACACTGAAGCTTTCTTT. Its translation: CASSPRLNTEAFF.

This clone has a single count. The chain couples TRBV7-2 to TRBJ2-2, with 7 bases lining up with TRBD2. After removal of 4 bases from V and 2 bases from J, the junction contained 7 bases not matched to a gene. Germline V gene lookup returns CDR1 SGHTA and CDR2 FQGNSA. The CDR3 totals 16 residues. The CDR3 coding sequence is TGTGCCAGCAGCTCAGCGGGGCGAAAAAACACCGGGGAGCTGTTTTTT. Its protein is CASSSAGRKNTGELFF.

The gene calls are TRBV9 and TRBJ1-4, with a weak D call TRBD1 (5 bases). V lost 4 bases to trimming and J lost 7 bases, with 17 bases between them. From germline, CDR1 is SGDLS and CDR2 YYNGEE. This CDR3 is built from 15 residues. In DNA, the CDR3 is TGTGCCAGCAGCAAAGGCCCTACAGGAGTTGAAAAACTGTTTTTT. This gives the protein CASSKGPTGVEKLFF.

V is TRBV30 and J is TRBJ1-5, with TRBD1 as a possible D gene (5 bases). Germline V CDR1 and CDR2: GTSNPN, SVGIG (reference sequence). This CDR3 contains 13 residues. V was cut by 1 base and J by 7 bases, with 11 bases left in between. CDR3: CAWSDLGGQPQHF. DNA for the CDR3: TGTGCCTGGAGTGACCTCGGGGGACAGCCCCAGCATTTT.

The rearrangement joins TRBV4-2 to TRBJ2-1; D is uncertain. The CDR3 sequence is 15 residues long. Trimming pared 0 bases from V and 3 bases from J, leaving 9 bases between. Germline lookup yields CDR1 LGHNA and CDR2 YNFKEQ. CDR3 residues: CASSQDENFYNEQFF. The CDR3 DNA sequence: TGTGCCAGCAGCCAAGACGAGAACTTCTACAATGAGCAGTTCTTC.

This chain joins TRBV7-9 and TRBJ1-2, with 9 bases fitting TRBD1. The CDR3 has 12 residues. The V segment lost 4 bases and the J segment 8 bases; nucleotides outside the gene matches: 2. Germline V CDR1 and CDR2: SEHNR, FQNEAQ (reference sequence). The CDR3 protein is CASSWDRAGYTF. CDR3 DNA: TGTGCCAGCAGCTGGGACAGGGCCGGCTACACCTTC.

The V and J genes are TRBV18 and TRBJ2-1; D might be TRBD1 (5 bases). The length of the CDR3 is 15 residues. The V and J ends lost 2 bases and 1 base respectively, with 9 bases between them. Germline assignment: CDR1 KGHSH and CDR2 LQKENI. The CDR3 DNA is TGTGCCAGCTCACCATTAGGGGTATCCTACAATGAGCAGTTCTTC. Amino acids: CASSPLGVSYNEQFF.

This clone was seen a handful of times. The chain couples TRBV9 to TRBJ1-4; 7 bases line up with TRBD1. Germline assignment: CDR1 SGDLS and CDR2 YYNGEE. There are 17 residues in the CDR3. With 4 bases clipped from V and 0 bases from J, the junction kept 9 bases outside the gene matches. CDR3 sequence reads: CASSPWDRPATNEKLFF. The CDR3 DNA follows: TGTGCCAGCAGCCCCTGGGACAGACCGGCAACTAATGAAAAACTGTTTTTT.

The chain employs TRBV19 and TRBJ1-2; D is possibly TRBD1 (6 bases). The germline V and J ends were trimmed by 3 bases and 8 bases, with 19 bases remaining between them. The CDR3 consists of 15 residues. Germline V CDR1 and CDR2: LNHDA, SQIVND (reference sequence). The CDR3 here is CASSIGISGHQGYTF. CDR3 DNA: TGTGCCAGTAGTATTGGGATCTCGGGACATCAAGGCTACACCTTC.

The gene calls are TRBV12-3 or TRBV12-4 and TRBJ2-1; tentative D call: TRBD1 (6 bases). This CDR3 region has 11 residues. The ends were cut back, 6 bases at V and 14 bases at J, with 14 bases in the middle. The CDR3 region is CASRETGPEFF. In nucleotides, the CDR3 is TGTGCCAGCAGAGAGACAGGCCCCGAGTTCTTC.

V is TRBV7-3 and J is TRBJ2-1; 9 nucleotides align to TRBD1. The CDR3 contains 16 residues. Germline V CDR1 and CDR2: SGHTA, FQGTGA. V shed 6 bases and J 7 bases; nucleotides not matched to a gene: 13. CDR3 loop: CASSYLPGQGLNEQFF. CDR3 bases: TGTGCCAGCAGTTATTTACCGGGACAGGGTCTTAATGAGCAGTTCTTC. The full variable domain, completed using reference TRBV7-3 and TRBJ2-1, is GAGVSQTPSNKVTEKGKYVELRCDPISGHTALYWYRQSLGQGPEFLIYFQGTGAADDSGLPNDRFFAVRPEGSVSTLKIQRTERGDSAVYLCASSYLPGQGLNEQFFGPGTRLTVL.

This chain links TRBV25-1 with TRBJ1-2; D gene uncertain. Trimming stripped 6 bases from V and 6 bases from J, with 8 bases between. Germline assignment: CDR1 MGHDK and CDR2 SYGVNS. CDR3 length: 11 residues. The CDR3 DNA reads TGTGCCAGCAGGGGCTTAGATGGCTACACCTTC. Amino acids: CASRGLDGYTF.